Following are 24 T cell receptor beta chains from one sample sequenced in a study of T-cell reconstitution after alpha-beta-depleted transplantation in children. For TCRbeta, the library was prepared with unique molecular identifiers. Each CDR3 protein is one row after TCRdb ran MiXCR on the PCR reads. The profile covers some 600,000 distinct CDR3 sequences, with around 13% appearing a single time and approximately 2% taken by the ten largest. The sequencing here drew on PBMCs, mostly from graft donor cells, taken 360 days after TCRalphabeta/CD19-depleted stem cell transplant. The receptors stem from a male patient under 18 who had a stem cell transplant for acute myeloid leukemia, so the T cells may come from the graft donor.

With respect to this clonotype: The CDR3 end shows no conserved phenylalanine or tryptophan, and so a read error is likely. This chain links TRBV6-5 with TRBJ1-1, with 10 bases fitting TRBD1. CDR1 is MNHEY, CDR2 SVGAGI, per germline. The CDR3 extends over 17 amino acids. The trim removed 2 bases at V and 0 bases at J, leaving 6 bases unmatched. The CDR3 DNA sequence: TGTGCCAGCAGTTACCCCCTGGGGACAGGGGTGAACACTGAAGCTTTCTAT. Protein: CASSYPLGTGVNTEAFY.

Ten or more counts support this clonotype. The chain recombines TRBV7-9 with TRBJ2-5; perhaps D is TRBD1 or TRBD2 (5 bases each). Germline loops: CDR1 SEHNR, CDR2 FQNEAQ (reference sequence). Trimming took off 5 bases at V and 3 bases at J, with 13 bases between the two ends. The CDR3 has 14 residues. The chain's CDR3 is CASSLLLGEETQYF. DNA of the CDR3: TGTGCCAGCAGCCTCCTTTTGGGGGAAGAGACCCAGTACTTC.

The chain couples TRBV7-3 to TRBJ2-2; a possible D gene is TRBD2 (5 bases). The CDR3 runs 14 residues. Germline V gives CDR1 SGHTA, CDR2 FQGTGA. The V end was cut by 4 bases, the J end by 2 bases, with 8 bases between. CDR3 in DNA: TGTGCCAGCAGCTCGCTAGCTAACACCGGGGAGCTGTTTTTT. Protein: CASSSLANTGELFF.

V and J are TRBV4-3 and TRBJ2-7; the D is unclear. The CDR3 totals 13 residues. V lost 0 bases to trimming and J lost 6 bases, with 9 bases between them. Germline-derived CDR1 and CDR2 are LGHNA and YSLEER. This CDR3 reads CASSQDLSLEQYF. The CDR3 nucleotides read TGCGCCAGCAGCCAAGATCTAAGTCTCGAGCAGTACTTC.

This clonotype was seen at least ten times. The genes are TRBV29-1 and TRBJ1-1; perhaps TRBD1 as D (5 bases). Germline CDR1 SQVTM, CDR2 ANQGSEA. Trimming shortened V by 4 bases and J by 5 bases, and 17 bases separated the two germline ends. The CDR3 loop spans 14 amino acids. CDR3 loop: CSVVNPWGATEAFF. The CDR3 DNA is TGCAGCGTTGTCAATCCATGGGGCGCAACTGAAGCTTTCTTT. Full variable domain (missing parts from reference TRBV29-1 and TRBJ1-1): SAVISQKPSRDICQRGTSLTIQCQVDSQVTMMFWYRQQPGQSLTLIATANQGSEATYESGFVIDKFPISRPNLTFSTLTVSNMSPEDSSIYLCSVVNPWGATEAFFGQGTRLTVV.

V gene TRBV7-6 combines with J gene TRBJ2-1; D call uncertain. V dropped 1 base and J dropped 2 bases, with 9 bases sitting between them. CDR1 and CDR2 from the germline V gene are SGHVS and FNYEAQ. This CDR3 has 15 amino acids. CDR3 in amino acids: CASSLVASTYNEQFF. Here the CDR3 DNA reads TGTGCCAGCAGCTTAGTCGCTAGTACCTACAATGAGCAGTTCTTC.

A few counts support this clonotype. V is TRBV19 and J is TRBJ2-2; 12 bases are a match to TRBD2. J was trimmed by 2 bases and V by 3 bases; bases with no gene match: 19. The CDR3 spans 22 residues. Germline CDR1 reads LNHDA; CDR2 reads SQIVND (reference sequence). In DNA, the CDR3 is TGTGCCAGTAGTATCGGCCAGCATGAACCTGGACTAGCGGGATATAACACCGGGGAGCTGTTTTTT. Translation gives CASSIGQHEPGLAGYNTGELFF. The full variable domain, in which reference TRBV19 and TRBJ2-2 provide the parts outside the CDR3, is DGGITQSPKYLFRKEGQNVTLSCEQNLNHDAMYWYRQDPGQGLRLIYYSQIVNDFQKGDIAEGYSVSREKKESFPLTVTSAQKNPTAFYLCASSIGQHEPGLAGYNTGELFFGEGSRLTVL.

This clonotype appeared a few times. The chain links TRBV5-1 to TRBJ2-4; D gene uncertain. The CDR3 contains 16 residues. Germline CDR1 SGHRS, CDR2 YFSETQ. V gave up 0 bases and J gave up 0 bases, with 10 bases separating them. The CDR3 region has the DNA TGCGCCAGCAGCTTGGGCCCAACCTTAGCCAAAAACATTCAGTACTTC. Translating gives CASSLGPTLAKNIQYF.

This chain's CDR3 is CASSTSGLGPYEQYF. The CDR3 DNA sequence: TGTGCCAGCAGCACATCGGGACTAGGACCCTACGAGCAGTACTTC. This rearrangement joins TRBV7-2 to TRBJ2-7; TRBD2 matches 8 bases. The germline gives CDR1 SGHTA, CDR2 FQGNSA. The CDR3 contains 15 residues. The junction had 8 bases not matched to a gene; V was cut back by 5 bases and J by 2 bases.

V is TRBV28 and J is TRBJ1-3; no reliable D call. V lost 6 bases and J 3 bases, leaving 18 bases between the germline ends. The CDR3 totals 16 residues. Germline lookup yields CDR1 MDHEN and CDR2 SYDVKM. The CDR3 DNA follows: TGTGCCAGCAGCCGGCGGGCGGGGAGTGGTGGAAACACCATATATTTT. This gives the protein CASSRRAGSGGNTIYF.

This clonotype was recorded a few times. V is TRBV30 and J is TRBJ2-1; D might be TRBD2 (6 bases). CDR3 length: 17 amino acids. The V gene lost 3 bases and the J gene lost 1 base, with 19 bases spanning the gap. Germline CDR1 is GTSNPN and CDR2 is SVGIG (reference sequence). The CDR3 protein is CAWRGDLLAKSYNEQFF. CDR3 nucleotide sequence: TGTGCCTGGAGGGGAGACCTTCTAGCGAAGTCCTACAATGAGCAGTTCTTC.

J is TRBJ2-5 and V is TRBV7-2, with TRBD1 matching 8 bases. The V gene end was trimmed by 5 bases and the J gene end by 4 bases; junction bases not matched to a gene: 12. This CDR3 is 16 amino acids long. CDR1 SGHTA and CDR2 FQGNSA come from the germline V gene. In nucleotides, the CDR3 is TGTGCCAGCAGCCCCTGGGGCAGGGGGCGCATAGAGACCCAGTACTTC. Residues: CASSPWGRGRIETQYF.

The chain carries TRBV18 and TRBJ2-7; 8 bases line up with TRBD1. The CDR3 loop spans 14 amino acids. Germline V gene sequence: CDR1 KGHSH, CDR2 LQKENI. The V and J ends lost 3 bases and 2 bases, in that order; junction bases with no gene match: 3. The CDR3 sequence is CASSPGQVPYEQYF. CDR3 coding DNA: TGTGCCAGCTCACCGGGACAGGTACCCTACGAGCAGTACTTC.

The chain uses TRBV29-1 and TRBJ2-2; D may correspond to TRBD1 or TRBD2 (5 bases each). Germline CDR1 and CDR2: SQVTM and ANQGSEA. The CDR3 has 16 amino acids. With 7 bases removed from V and 6 bases from J, the gap between germline ends came to 24 bases. CDR3 sequence (DNA): TGCAGCGCCGGGGACCGTCTATTAAGAGGCGCCGGGGAGCTGTTTTTT. This sequence encodes CSAGDRLLRGAGELFF.

This clonotype was detected only a few times. This chain joins TRBV29-1 and TRBJ2-7; 11 bases match TRBD1. The CDR3 loop spans 15 amino acids. The ends lost 7 bases at V and 3 bases at J; junction bases unmatched: 11. Germline-derived CDR1 and CDR2 are SQVTM and ANQGSEA. The CDR3 region is CSGREGTGGLYEQYF. CDR3 nucleotide sequence: TGCAGCGGCCGCGAGGGGACAGGGGGACTCTACGAGCAGTACTTC.

At least ten counts were recorded for this clonotype. The chain joins TRBV7-6 to TRBJ2-3; either TRBD1 or TRBD2 may fit D (6 bases each). The CDR3 runs 16 residues. CDR1 is SGHVS and CDR2 is FNYEAQ in the germline V gene. V shed 4 bases and J shed 3 bases, with 17 bases lying between them. The DNA of the CDR3 is TGTGCCAGCAGCTCCTGGAACCGAGGGGGGACAGATACGCAGTATTTT. Translating it yields CASSSWNRGGTDTQYF.

This clonotype was seen more than once but under ten times. V and J are TRBV3-1 and TRBJ2-4, with D perhaps given as TRBD1 or TRBD2 (6 bases each). Trimming cost V 4 bases and J 8 bases, with 12 bases left between them. There are 13 residues in the CDR3. Germline V gene sequence: CDR1 LGHDT, CDR2 YNNKEL (reference sequence). The CDR3 reads CASSRVGGYIQYF. The CDR3 bases are TGTGCCAGCAGCCGAGTAGGGGGGTACATTCAGTACTTC.

This clonotype occurred a few times. This chain uses TRBV7-6 with TRBJ2-7; no definite D call. The CDR3 extends over 13 amino acids. The germline gives CDR1 SGHVS, CDR2 FNYEAQ. The V and J ends lost 5 bases and 3 bases respectively, with 11 bases between them. CDR3 residues: CASSLANDYEQYF. For the CDR3, the DNA is TGTGCCAGCAGCCTTGCGAACGACTACGAGCAGTACTTC.

This clonotype was counted at least ten times. The chain recombines TRBV20-1 with TRBJ1-2, with D hard to call. With 6 bases removed from V and 8 bases from J, the gap between germline ends came to 7 bases. The CDR3 is 9 residues long. The germline CDR1 and CDR2 sequences are DFQATT and SNEGSKA (reference sequence). CDR3 sequence: CSAGLGYTF. The CDR3 DNA sequence: TGCAGTGCGGGTTTGGGCTACACCTTC.

V gene TRBV7-6 combines with J gene TRBJ2-1; a possible D gene is TRBD1 (5 bases). CDR1 and CDR2 (germline): SGHVS, FNYEAQ. The CDR3 has 15 amino acids. The V end was cut by 2 bases, the J end by 6 bases, with 14 bases between. As DNA, the CDR3 is TGTGCCAGCAGCTTAAAGGTCTTAAGGGGCAATGAGCAGTTCTTC. Its protein is CASSLKVLRGNEQFF. The full variable domain, with the rest looked up from reference TRBV7-6 and TRBJ2-1, is GAGVSQSPRYKVTKRGQDVALRCDPISGHVSLYWYRQALGQGPEFLTYFNYEAQQDKSGLPNDRFSAERPEGSISTLTIQRTEQRDSAMYRCASSLKVLRGNEQFFGPGTRLTVL.

The chain uses TRBV7-2 and TRBJ2-7; D is perhaps TRBD2 (6 bases). The CDR3 sequence is 15 residues long. With 1 base removed from V and 4 bases from J, the gap between germline ends came to 14 bases. CDR1 is SGHTA, CDR2 FQGNSA, per germline. The CDR3 sequence: CASSLGGGGRYEQYF. CDR3 DNA sequence: TGTGCCAGCAGCTTAGGGGGAGGAGGGCGGTACGAGCAGTACTTC.

This clonotype was counted at least ten times. The rearrangement joins TRBV12-3 or TRBV12-4 to TRBJ2-1; 8 positions agree with TRBD2. This CDR3 region has 13 residues. The trim removed 8 bases at V and 2 bases at J, leaving 2 bases unmatched. The CDR3: CASETSAYNEQFF. DNA of the CDR3: TGTGCCAGCGAGACTAGCGCCTACAATGAGCAGTTCTTC.

This clonotype occurred a few times. The V gene is TRBV19, the J gene TRBJ2-1; 14 positions match TRBD2. This CDR3 contains 16 residues. Germline trimming cut 5 bases from V and 8 bases from J; bases unmatched to any gene: 8. CDR1 is LNHDA, CDR2 SQIVND, per germline (reference sequence). CDR3 region: CASSSQRLAGGDEQFF. The CDR3 DNA reads TGTGCCAGTAGTTCCCAAAGACTAGCGGGAGGGGATGAGCAGTTCTTC.

V and J are TRBV29-1 and TRBJ2-1; 11 bases line up with TRBD2. The CDR3 runs to 14 residues. Unmatched junction bases numbered 8, after V lost 6 bases and J lost 7 bases. Germline CDR1 is SQVTM and CDR2 is ANQGSEA. DNA for the CDR3: TGCAGCGTCGATCTAGCGGGAGGACCGAATGAGCAGTTCTTC. Its protein product is CSVDLAGGPNEQFF.